The next 16 T cell receptor beta chains were all read from a single sample in a study of blood T cells in healthy people across ages. Sample-barcoded 5' priming and a J-beta primer mix drove a second PCR of roughly 7 to 11 cycles. TCRdb independently ran MiXCR on the 5' RACE reads; one entry per CDR3 protein. The sample lists around 1,500,000 distinct CDR3 sequences, 28% occurring once. Material: blood. The receptor source for this set is a woman aged 25 to 45 in good health.

This clonotype has a handful of counts. The genes are TRBV6-5 and TRBJ2-1, with D perhaps being TRBD1 or TRBD2 (6 bases each). The germline gives CDR1 MNHEY, CDR2 SVGAGI. The CDR3 runs to 19 residues. V was shortened by 2 bases and J by 4 bases, with 24 bases between the two germline ends. For the CDR3, the DNA is TGTGCCAGCAGTTACACCCAGGGGCGCGGGACGTTCCTATACAATGAGCAGTTCTTC. This sequence encodes CASSYTQGRGTFLYNEQFF.

A few counts support this clonotype. The chain links TRBV7-8 to TRBJ2-7, with D perhaps matching TRBD1 (6 bases). Germline V gene lookup returns CDR1 SGHVS and CDR2 FQNEAQ. This CDR3 region has 16 residues. Trimming removed 1 base at V and 2 bases at J, with 15 bases between. CDR3 bases: TGTGCCAGCAGCTTAGGGACCCGGGACACCACCTACGAGCAGTACTTC. It translates to CASSLGTRDTTYEQYF.

This clonotype was counted once. The chain carries TRBV7-2 and TRBJ2-2; TRBD2 might be the D (6 bases). The CDR3 is made up of 15 amino acids. Germline values: CDR1 SGHTA, CDR2 FQGNSA. V lost 2 bases, J lost 4 bases, and 11 bases lay in between. CDR3 loop: CASSLTGLFTGELFF. For the CDR3, the DNA is TGTGCCAGCAGCTTAACCGGACTATTCACCGGGGAGCTGTTTTTT. The complete variable domain, with remaining parts taken from reference TRBV7-2 and TRBJ2-2, reads GAGVSQSPSNKVTEKGKDVELRCDPISGHTALYWYRQSLGQGLEFLIYFQGNSAPDKSGLPSDRFSAERTGGSVSTLTIQRTQQEDSAVYLCASSLTGLFTGELFFGEGSRLTVL.

About this clonotype: One end of the junction varies from germline; a read error may be responsible. The chain joins TRBV5-1 to TRBJ2-1; tentatively, D is TRBD1 or TRBD2 (7 bases each). The CDR3 runs 14 residues. Germline assignment: CDR1 SGHRS and CDR2 YFSETQ. The CDR3: CASFQGEGRNEQVF. The CDR3 nucleotides are TGCGCCAGCTTCCAGGGGGAGGGCCGAAATGAGCAGGTCTTC. Looking up the rest from reference TRBV5-1 and TRBJ2-1 gives the full variable domain: KAGVTQTPRYLIKTRGQQVTLSCSPISGHRSVSWYQQTPGQGLQFLFEYFSETQRNKGNFPGRFSGRQFSNSRSEMNVSTLELGDSALYLCASFQGEGRNEQVFGPGTRLTVL.

This clonotype was counted between two and nine times. The chain couples TRBV4-1 to TRBJ2-7, with D hard to call. This CDR3 has 16 residues. Germline lookup yields CDR1 MGHRA and CDR2 YSYEKL. Trimming removed 4 bases from V and 2 bases from J, with 18 bases in between. The CDR3 DNA sequence: TGCGCCAGCAGCCCCACTCCGGCGCTTGAAGCCTACGAGCAGTACTTC. It codes for CASSPTPALEAYEQYF.

In its sample, this clonotype was seen a few times. The chain is built from TRBV28 and TRBJ1-1; D ambiguous. CDR1 and CDR2 (germline): MDHEN, SYDVKM. Trimming removed 7 bases at V and 1 base at J, with 16 bases between. The CDR3 loop spans 15 amino acids. CDR3 sequence reads: CASIAERWRNTEAFF. The CDR3 DNA reads TGTGCCAGCATCGCGGAAAGGTGGCGGAACACTGAAGCTTTCTTT.

This clonotype was recorded a few times. V and J are TRBV4-3 and TRBJ1-4; no clear D gene. This CDR3 is built from 16 residues. Germline V CDR1 and CDR2: LGHNA, YSLEER. V lost 1 base and J 7 bases, leaving 16 bases between the germline ends. CDR3 nucleotide sequence: TGCGCCAGCAGCCAAGTGGGCTCTGGGCGGGCTGAAAAACTGTTTTTT. Amino acids: CASSQVGSGRAEKLFF.

Only a few counts were recorded for this clonotype. V is TRBV9 and J is TRBJ2-4; no clear D gene. The J call may be mistaken, given a closer DNA end match to TRBJ2-5. Germline assignment: CDR1 SGDLS and CDR2 YYNGEE. The CDR3 loop spans 14 amino acids. Written as DNA, the CDR3 is TGTGCCAGCAGCGTAGGAGCGACTTCAGAGACCCAGTACTTC. Amino acid sequence: CASSVGATSETQYF.

The chain carries TRBV12-3 or TRBV12-4 and TRBJ2-4; TRBD1 might be the D (6 bases). The better agreement between TRBJ2-7 and the DNA end casts doubt on the J call. The CDR3 is made up of 13 amino acids. The CDR3 here is CASRTGTLSEQYF. For the CDR3, the DNA is TGTGCCAGCAGGACCGGGACACTTAGCGAGCAGTACTTC.

This clonotype was seen many times. This chain connects TRBV12-3 or TRBV12-4 to TRBJ2-3, with a possible D match to TRBD1 (5 bases). The CDR3 consists of 14 residues. The V end was cut by 4 bases, the J end by 2 bases, with 10 bases between. CDR3 DNA sequence: TGTGCCAGCAGTTCTATAGGGGACACAGATACGCAGTATTTT. Translation: CASSSIGDTDTQYF.

This clonotype has only a few counts. The chain has TRBV5-1 and TRBJ2-7; TRBD2 might be the D (5 bases). Between the trimmed V and J ends, which lost 4 bases and 0 bases, there was a span of 14 bases. In germline, CDR1 is SGHRS, CDR2 YFSETQ. The length of the CDR3 is 15 residues. The CDR3 loop is CASSPPGIISYEQYF. The DNA of the CDR3 is TGCGCCAGCAGCCCCCCCGGGATAATCTCCTACGAGCAGTACTTC.

The rearrangement links TRBV28 to TRBJ1-6, with TRBD1 identical over 8 bases. Germline V CDR1 and CDR2: MDHEN, SYDVKM. Trimming at V came to 7 bases and at J to 2 bases, leaving 4 bases not matched to a gene. The CDR3 covers 15 residues. The CDR3 bases are TGTGCCAGCACGCAGGGGGCCCCCTATAATTCACCCCTCCACTTT. It specifies CASTQGAPYNSPLHF. Full variable domain (remainder filled in from reference TRBV28 and TRBJ1-6): DVKVTQSSRYLVKRTGEKVFLECVQDMDHENMFWYRQDPGLGLRLIYFSYDVKMKEKGDIPEGYSVSREKKERFSLILESASTNQTSMYLCASTQGAPYNSPLHFGNGTRLTVT.

This clonotype was seen a handful of times. J is TRBJ2-6 and V is TRBV11-3, with 11 positions matching TRBD1. The CDR3 is 16 amino acids. Unmatched junction bases numbered 5, after V lost 5 bases and J lost 5 bases. Per germline, CDR1 SGHNT and CDR2 YENEEA. CDR3 bases: TGTGCCAGCAGCAAGGGACAGGGGGGTCGGGCCAACGTCCTGACTTTC. Translated, it gives CASSKGQGGRANVLTF.

Points on this clonotype: One base away lies a much larger clone, so this may be a sequencing read error. V is TRBV20-1 and J is TRBJ2-7, with 11 positions matching TRBD2. The CDR3 runs 17 residues. Germline V gene lookup returns CDR1 DFQATT and CDR2 SNEGSKA (reference sequence). V gave up 6 bases and J gave up 8 bases; unmatched junction bases: 21. CDR3 residues: CSARGLAEVDRIYQQYF. CDR3 bases: TGCAGTGCGAGGGGACTAGCGGAAGTGGACAGGATTTACCAGCAGTACTTC.

This clonotype has at least ten counts. Relative to the germline gene, one junction end is altered; a read error may explain this. In DNA, the CDR3 is TGTGCCAGCACCAGCTCCTACGAGCAGTACTTC. It yields the protein CASTSSYEQYF. The rearrangement links TRBV5-1 to TRBJ2-7, with unresolved D. Germline CDR1 is SGHRS and CDR2 is YFSETQ. The CDR3 runs 11 residues. The whole variable domain, remainder taken from reference TRBV5-1 and TRBJ2-7, is KAGVTQTPRYLIKTRGQQVTLSCSPISGHRSVSWYQQTPGQGLQFLFEYFSETQRNKGNFPGRFSGRQFSNSRSEMNVSTLELGDSALYLCASTSSYEQYFGPGTRLTVT.

The sample holds a few counts of this clonotype. V is TRBV5-1 and J is TRBJ1-2; 7 bases align to TRBD1. J gave up 0 bases and V 4 bases, and 9 bases lay outside the gene matches. This CDR3 has 16 residues. From germline, CDR1 is SGHRS and CDR2 YFSETQ. In nucleotides, the CDR3 is TGCGCCAGCAGCCGCACCTTGACAGGGACTAACTATGGCTACACCTTC. It translates to CASSRTLTGTNYGYTF.